This TCR beta chain was captured by sequencing in a study of breast tumors, draining lymph nodes, adjacent tissues. Study findings and constraints: Luminal-like breast cancer showed significantly greater tumor-nontumor repertoire similarity than basal-like breast cancer did. That most tumor T cells come from lymph nodes remained unproven.

TCRdb used MiXCR to reprocess the multiplex PCR reads, holding one entry per CDR3 protein. The sample includes some 170,000 distinct CDR3 sequences, 30% to 35% seen only once; the top ten take 3% to 4%. Per germline, CDR1 SNHLY and CDR2 FYNNEI. The V segment lost 7 bases and the J segment 2 bases; nucleotides outside the gene matches: 8. The CDR3 consists of 14 residues. This clonotype occurred many times. The antigen remains unidentified. Samples came from axillary lymph nodes draining the breast cancer. Sequenced: axillary lymph node tissue. The chain couples TRBV2 to TRBJ2-7; 7 bases are shared with TRBD2. This TCR derives from a female donor with breast cancer. Some clones in this sample may be carry-over from other donors' samples. The chain's CDR3 is CASTSGTKAYEQYF. In DNA, the CDR3 is TGTGCCAGCACCTCCGGGACTAAAGCCTACGAGCAGTACTTC.